This TCR beta chain was documented in a study of control samples from healthy donors and cancer patients. Measured with immunoSEQ multiplex PCR; TCRdb has only the in-frame clones, and not every one. In the table there are around 94,000 clones, 92% of which are singletons. Looked up from germline, CDR1 is SNHLY and CDR2 is FYNNEI. Trimming removed 5 bases from V and 0 bases from J, with 10 bases in between. The CDR3 covers 15 residues. The TCR originated in a woman younger than 30 in good health. The sequenced sample was blood. The chain combines TRBV2 with TRBJ1-4; weak D call: TRBD1 (5 bases). The CDR3 coding sequence is TGTGCCAGCAGTCGGGGACCGGCAACTAATGAAAAACTGTTTTTT. This codes for CASSRGPATNEKLFF.